This T cell receptor (beta chain) was obtained from a study of blood T cell repertoires in COVID-19. About the research overall: Some COVID-19 samples were acute and others convalescent; all came from the United States, Italy and Spain.

The junction had 9 bases not matched to a gene; V was cut back by 1 base and J by 3 bases. Germline V gene lookup returns CDR1 SGHVS and CDR2 FQNEAQ. The CDR3 covers 16 residues. Sequencing was performed with immunoSEQ multiplex PCR; in TCRdb, only in-frame clones are kept and a portion is missing. In the table there are over 60,000 clones, 82% of which are singletons. The clonotype was recovered from a woman of 80 years or more with acute or convalescent COVID-19. V and J are TRBV7-8 and TRBJ2-7; 7 bases are shared with TRBD1. Sequencing was done on a sample of peripheral blood. The CDR3 reads CASSLVTGARIYEQYF. In DNA, the CDR3 is TGTGCCAGCAGCTTAGTAACAGGGGCCAGAATCTACGAGCAGTACTTC.